This T cell receptor (beta chain) derives from a study of blood T cell repertoires in COVID-19 (dated by TCRdb to about 2020). At the level of the whole study: Collaborator samples came from the United States, Italy and Spain and covered acute and convalescent phases of COVID-19. The material from the prospective study consisted of cDNA or gDNA derived from T cells, B-cell-depleted T cells, or PBMCs. The dataset comprised deeply sampled blood TCRbeta repertoires from subjects exposed to, actively infected with, or recovered from COVID-19. The repertoires were made available in a free public database intended to serve as a resource for research on the immune response to SARS-CoV-2. Samples were obtained from the ongoing ImmuneRACE study (first 160 participants) and from 950 to 1,500 subjects provided by 6 global collaborators. The sample metadata nearly always contained a de-identified subject ID, COVID-19 status, age in years and sex. Where available, HLA class I and class II types were taken from metadata supplied by the sample provider and were not determined by assay-based typing.

TCRbeta CDR3 regions were amplified from genomic DNA by means of the immunoSEQ Assay, a bias-controlled multiplex PCR. The authors' pipeline ran thus. Within the assay, amplification of reference gene primers was used to estimate how many nucleated cells each sample contained. To quantify the absolute abundance of each unique TCRbeta CDR3 rearrangement, sequence reads were collapsed and filtered. For each sample, productive Simpson clonality was calculated by taking the square root of Simpson's diversity index across productive rearrangements. In its TCRdb copy, this immuneACCESS table keeps in-frame sequences only and misses some clones. Where compared with another copy, unresolved V genes explain less than half of these, and the others have no known cause. D and trimming were read from the DNA, whereas the V and J calls and clone size are those reported in that table. The sample yields approximately 150,000 clones; 80% to 90% were counted once. Roughly 37% of the sample is taken by the ten largest.

The paper as a whole reports these results and caveats: Clinical and demographic metadata were provided uncurated, with the amount varying by source and participant.

Another Seattle source contributed samples from volunteer blood donors who had recovered from COVID-19. Collaborating institutions collected whole blood in K2EDTA tubes following their own protocols. For TCRbeta analysis, collaborators shipped samples in one of three forms: frozen whole blood, isolated PBMCs, or DNA extracted from either of those sample types. The CDR3 holds 15 amino acids from the cysteine to the phenylalanine. Only CDR3 DNA is held: 45 bases, read in frame from base 1. The germline V gene yields KGHSH for CDR1 and LQKENI for CDR2. About this clone: The target of this receptor is not known. The junction does not match germline at one end; this may be a read error.

Source material: peripheral blood. The source is a man aged 45-60 years who had recovered from COVID-19. The rearranged chain carries TRBV18 and TRBJ1-5, with TRBD1 tentatively as D gene (5 bases match). The sequence in DNA is TGTGCCAGCTCACCAACCGACAGTAGCACTCAGCCCCAGCATTTT. Translation gives CASSPTDSSTQPQHF.